The present entry profiles one T cell receptor beta chain with its context. The clone's antigen remains unknown. The sample holds no much larger clone one base away, and base qualities are not on file. The label giving this sample's treatment or condition can be read as: roughly ten-day PBMC culture with coronavirus spike peptide pools or control peptides (ViraFEST assay). To expand antigen-specific T cells with peptide pools and then pick out the expanded clonotypes through TCR sequencing, the study relied on the ViraFEST assay. The convalescent patients' positive SARS-CoV-2 PCR tests fell between March and December 2020, which was before the Alpha, Beta and Delta variants emerged in the United States. Each well held approximately 2 million PBMCs cultured in IMDM containing roughly 5.5% human AB serum and approximately 9.4 IU/ml IL-2, with about 10 ug/ml peptide pools added. On days 3 and 7, half of the culture medium was replaced with fresh IL-2-containing medium. After approximately 11 days of culture, CD4+ T cells were isolated by negative selection with the EasySep CD4+ T cell isolation kit. Ficoll-Paque Plus gradient centrifugation was used to isolate PBMCs from whole blood, and the isolated PBMCs were then either used fresh or cryopreserved at -140C. Culture conditions were generally each tested in triplicate wells.

From the germline V gene (reference sequence), CDR1 is DFQATT and CDR2 is SNEGSKA. There are 17 amino acids in the CDR3, from cysteine to phenylalanine inclusive. The kept DNA is CDR3 alone, 51 bases in frame from the first base. Clipping removes 3 bases from V and 0 bases from J, with 7 as the unmatched junction base count. Preparation of the library involved PCR. DNA from cultured CD4+ T cells was subjected to TCR sequencing with the Oncomine TCR Beta short-read assay at the Johns Hopkins FTIC core. The QIAamp micro DNA kit was used to extract genomic DNA from the cultured CD4+ T cells. Oncomine TCR Beta libraries from cultured CD4+ T cells were pooled using unique dual indexes and sequenced on an Illumina iSeq 100. Regarding the original processing steps: Non-productive sequences were filtered out, and CDR3s that did not start with C, did not end with F or W, or were shorter than 7 amino acids were discarded. Antigen-specific clonotypes were identified with the MANAFEST web application by comparing peptide-stimulated wells with reference and other culture wells. For a clone to be called positive, the clone needed an FDR below 0.05, an odds ratio above 5, and a productive frequency above 0.1% in at least two of three replicate wells. A clonotype counted as cross-reactive if it showed significant expansion both in the SARS-CoV-2 spike wells and in at least one common cold coronavirus spike condition. Using R version 3.6.1, CDR3 homology was evaluated through Levenshtein distances (stringdist) along with unrooted phylogenetic trees (ape). TCRdb applied fastp at Q25 and MiXCR to the public reads, then kept only in-frame beta chains. Each entry is one CDR3 protein sequence, shown with its most common DNA and genes. These V and J calls originate from TCRdb's pipeline instead of the authors' own analysis. The table for this sample lists 9,500 to 15,000 distinct CDR3 sequences; 53% of them were counted only once. 30% of the sample rests with the top ten.

The sample is drawn from a study of vaccination and CD4 T cells after COVID-19 (dated by TCRdb to between 2021 and 2024). General notes on the study: Every convalescent patient had a positive nasal swab PCR test for SARS-CoV-2, with mild disease in about 9 patients and severe disease in one. In the convalescent cohort there were six males and four females, among whom were two Hispanic individuals, seven Caucasians, two Asians and one multiracial person. Participants received two doses of either the Pfizer-BioNTech BNT162b2 vaccine (n=8) or the Moderna mRNA-1273 vaccine (n=2). Post-COVID blood samples were collected from convalescent patients a median of about 92 days after diagnosis, with a range of about 35 to 161 days. Post-vaccine blood samples were collected a median of about 72 days after the second vaccine dose, ranging from about 12 to 241 days. For stimulating the cultures, overlapping spike peptide pools were used, derived from SARS-CoV-2 as well as from the common cold coronaviruses HCoV-NL63, HCoV-OC43 and HCoV-229E. Control cultures received a CEFX viral epitope pool as the positive control, an HIV-1 Nef peptide pool as the negative control, or no peptide. In roughly 10 COVID-19 convalescent patients and several infection-naive healthy vaccine recipients, the spike-specific CD4+ TCR repertoire before mRNA vaccination was compared with the repertoire after mRNA vaccination.

On the study overall, not on this receptor specifically: Nearly all vaccine-specific clones in convalescent patients (304 of 307) were mono-reactive for SARS-CoV-2 spike rather than cross-reactive with common cold coronaviruses. The number of convalescent patients in the study was relatively small, and the study did not examine early timepoints following natural infection. Among convalescent patients, a median approximately 88% of the SARS-CoV-2-reactive clones seen after vaccination appeared only after vaccination, which suggests priming specific to the vaccine. Although the median number of SARS-CoV-2-reactive clonotypes went up from 21 after infection to some 38 after vaccination, the increase was not significant.

The sample comprised CD4+ T cells from blood, cultured in vitro. This receptor was obtained from a human donor who had recovered from COVID-19. The V and J segments used are TRBV20-1 and TRBJ2-2; the central 10 bases match TRBD2. The nucleotide sequence reads TGCAGTGCTAGTCGGGCTAGCGGGGGCGCGAACACCGGGGAGCTGTTTTTT. Translated, it reads CSASRASGGANTGELFF.